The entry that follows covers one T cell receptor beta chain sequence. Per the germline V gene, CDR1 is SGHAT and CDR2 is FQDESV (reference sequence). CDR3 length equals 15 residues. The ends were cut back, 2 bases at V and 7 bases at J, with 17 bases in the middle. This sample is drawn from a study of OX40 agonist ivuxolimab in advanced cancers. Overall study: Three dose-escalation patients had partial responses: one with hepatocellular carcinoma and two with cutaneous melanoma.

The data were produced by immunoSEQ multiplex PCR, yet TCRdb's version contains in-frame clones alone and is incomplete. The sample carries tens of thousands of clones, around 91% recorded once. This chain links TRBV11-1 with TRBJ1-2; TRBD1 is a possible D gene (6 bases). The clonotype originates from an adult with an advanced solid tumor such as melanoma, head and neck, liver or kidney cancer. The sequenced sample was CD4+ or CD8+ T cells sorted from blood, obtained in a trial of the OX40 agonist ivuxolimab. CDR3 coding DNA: TGTGCCAGCAGCTTAACTTCGGCAGGGGAGTCTGGCTACACCTTC. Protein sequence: CASSLTSAGESGYTF.